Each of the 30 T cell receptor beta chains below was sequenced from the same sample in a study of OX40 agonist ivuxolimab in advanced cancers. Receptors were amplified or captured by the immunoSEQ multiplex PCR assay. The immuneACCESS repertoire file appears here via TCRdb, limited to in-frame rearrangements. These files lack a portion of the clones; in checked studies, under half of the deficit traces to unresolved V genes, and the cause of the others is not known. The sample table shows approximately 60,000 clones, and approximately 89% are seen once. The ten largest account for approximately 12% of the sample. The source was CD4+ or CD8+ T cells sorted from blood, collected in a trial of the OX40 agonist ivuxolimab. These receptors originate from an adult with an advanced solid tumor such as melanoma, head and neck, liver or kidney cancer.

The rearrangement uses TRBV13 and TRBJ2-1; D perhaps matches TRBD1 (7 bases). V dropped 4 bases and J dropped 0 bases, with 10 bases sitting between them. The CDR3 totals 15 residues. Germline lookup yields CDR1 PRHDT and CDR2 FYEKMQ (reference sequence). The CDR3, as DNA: TGTGCCAGCAGCTCAGGGGGGAGCTCCTACAATGAGCAGTTCTTC. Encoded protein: CASSSGGSSYNEQFF. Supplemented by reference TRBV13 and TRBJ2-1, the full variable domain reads AAGVIQSPRHLIKEKRETATLKCYPIPRHDTVYWYQQGPGQDPQFLISFYEKMQSDKGSIPDRFSAQQFSDYHSELNMSSLELGDSALYFCASSSGGSSYNEQFFGPGTRLTVL.

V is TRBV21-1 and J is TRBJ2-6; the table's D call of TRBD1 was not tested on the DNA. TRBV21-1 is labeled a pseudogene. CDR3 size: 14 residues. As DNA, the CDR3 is TGTGCCCGCTCAAGGGGGCCTGGGGCCAACGTCCTGACTTTC. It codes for CARSRGPGANVLTF.

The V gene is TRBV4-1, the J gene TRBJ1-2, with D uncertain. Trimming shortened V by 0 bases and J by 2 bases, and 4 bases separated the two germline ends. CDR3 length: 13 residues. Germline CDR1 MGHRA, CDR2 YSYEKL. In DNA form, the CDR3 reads TGCGCCAGCAGCCAAGACAGCAACTATGGCTACACCTTC. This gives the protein CASSQDSNYGYTF.

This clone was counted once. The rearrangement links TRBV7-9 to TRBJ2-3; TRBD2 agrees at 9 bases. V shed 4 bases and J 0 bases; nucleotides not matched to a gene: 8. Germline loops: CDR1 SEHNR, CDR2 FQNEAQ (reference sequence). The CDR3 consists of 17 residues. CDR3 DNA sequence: TGTGCCAGCAGCTCATCTCTAGCGGGGCTAAGCACAGATACGCAGTATTTT. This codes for CASSSSLAGLSTDTQYF.

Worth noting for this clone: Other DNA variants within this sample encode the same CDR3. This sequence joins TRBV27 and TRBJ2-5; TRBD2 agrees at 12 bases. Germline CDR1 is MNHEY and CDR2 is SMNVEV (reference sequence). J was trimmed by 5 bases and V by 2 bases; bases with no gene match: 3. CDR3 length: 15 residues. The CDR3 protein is CASSLGTSGRETQYF. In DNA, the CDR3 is TGTGCCAGCAGTTTAGGCACTAGCGGGAGGGAGACCCAGTACTTC.

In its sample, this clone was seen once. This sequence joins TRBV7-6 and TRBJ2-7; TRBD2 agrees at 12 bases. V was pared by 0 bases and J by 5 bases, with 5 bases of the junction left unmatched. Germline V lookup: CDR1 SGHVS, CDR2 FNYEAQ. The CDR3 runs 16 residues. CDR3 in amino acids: CASSLAETSGSNEQYF. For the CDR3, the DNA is TGTGCCAGCAGCTTAGCGGAGACTAGCGGGAGTAACGAGCAGTACTTC.

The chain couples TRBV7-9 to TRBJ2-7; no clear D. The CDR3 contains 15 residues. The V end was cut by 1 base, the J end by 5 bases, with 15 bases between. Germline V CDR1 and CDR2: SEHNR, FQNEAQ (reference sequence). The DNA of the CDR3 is TGTGCCAGCAGCTTAGGGTCGACCACCGACGACGAGCAGTACTTC. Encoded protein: CASSLGSTTDDEQYF.

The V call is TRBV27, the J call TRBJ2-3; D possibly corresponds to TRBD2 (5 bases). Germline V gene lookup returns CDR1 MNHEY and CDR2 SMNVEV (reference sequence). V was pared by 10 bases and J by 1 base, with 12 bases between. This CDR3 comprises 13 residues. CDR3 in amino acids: CATTGSRTDTQYF. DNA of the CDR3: TGTGCCACTACGGGATCTCGCACAGATACGCAGTATTTT.

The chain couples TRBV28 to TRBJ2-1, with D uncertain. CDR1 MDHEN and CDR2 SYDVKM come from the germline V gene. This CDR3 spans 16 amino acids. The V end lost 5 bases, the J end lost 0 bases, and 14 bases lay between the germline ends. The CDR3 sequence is CASSPTVGSSYNEQFF. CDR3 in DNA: TGTGCCAGCAGTCCGACGGTCGGTAGCTCCTACAATGAGCAGTTCTTC.

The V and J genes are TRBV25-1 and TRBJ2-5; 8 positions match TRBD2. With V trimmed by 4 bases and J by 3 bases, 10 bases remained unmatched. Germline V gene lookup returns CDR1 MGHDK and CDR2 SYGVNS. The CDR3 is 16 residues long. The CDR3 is CASSARGGFPEETQYF. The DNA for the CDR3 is TGTGCCAGCAGTGCCCGGGGGGGGTTTCCCGAAGAGACCCAGTACTTC.

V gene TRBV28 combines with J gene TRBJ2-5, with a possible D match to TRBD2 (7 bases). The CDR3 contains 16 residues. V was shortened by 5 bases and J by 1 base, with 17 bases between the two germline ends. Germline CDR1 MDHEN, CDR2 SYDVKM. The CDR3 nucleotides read TGTGCCAGCAGTCAACGTGAGGGGGGGATCCAAGAGACCCAGTACTTC. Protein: CASSQREGGIQETQYF.

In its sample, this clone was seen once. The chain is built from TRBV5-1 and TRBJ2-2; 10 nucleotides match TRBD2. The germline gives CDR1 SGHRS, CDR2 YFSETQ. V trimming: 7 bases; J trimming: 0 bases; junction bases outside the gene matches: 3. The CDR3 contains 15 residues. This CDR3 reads CASEGLAANTGELFF. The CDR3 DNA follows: TGCGCCAGCGAAGGACTAGCGGCGAACACCGGGGAGCTGTTTTTT. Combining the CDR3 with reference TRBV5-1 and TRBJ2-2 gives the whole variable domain KAGVTQTPRYLIKTRGQQVTLSCSPISGHRSVSWYQQTPGQGLQFLFEYFSETQRNKGNFPGRFSGRQFSNSRSEMNVSTLELGDSALYLCASEGLAANTGELFFGEGSRLTVL.

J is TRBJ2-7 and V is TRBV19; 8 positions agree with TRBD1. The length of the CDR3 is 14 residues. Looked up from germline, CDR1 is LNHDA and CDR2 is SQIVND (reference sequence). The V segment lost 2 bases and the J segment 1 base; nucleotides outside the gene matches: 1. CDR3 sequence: CASSIRDRSYEQYF. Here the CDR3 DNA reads TGTGCCAGTAGTATAAGGGACAGGTCCTACGAGCAGTACTTC. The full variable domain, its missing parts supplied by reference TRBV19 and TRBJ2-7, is DGGITQSPKYLFRKEGQNVTLSCEQNLNHDAMYWYRQDPGQGLRLIYYSQIVNDFQKGDIAEGYSVSREKKESFPLTVTSAQKNPTAFYLCASSIRDRSYEQYFGPGTRLTVT.

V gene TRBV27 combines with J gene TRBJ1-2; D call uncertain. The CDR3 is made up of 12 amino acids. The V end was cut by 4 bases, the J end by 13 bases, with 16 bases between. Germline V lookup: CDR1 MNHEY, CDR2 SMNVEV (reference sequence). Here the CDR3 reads CASSSLGIPVTF. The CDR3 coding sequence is TGTGCCAGCAGTTCCCTGGGCATCCCCGTCACCTTC.

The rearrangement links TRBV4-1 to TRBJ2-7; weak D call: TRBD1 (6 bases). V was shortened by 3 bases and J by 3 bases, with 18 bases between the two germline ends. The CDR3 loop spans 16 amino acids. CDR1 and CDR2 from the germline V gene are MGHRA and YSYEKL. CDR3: CASSQAGAGGDYEQYF. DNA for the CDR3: TGCGCCAGCAGCCAGGCAGGGGCCGGCGGAGACTACGAGCAGTACTTC.

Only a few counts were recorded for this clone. The CDR3 spells CASSLDPGAPQFF. CDR3 nucleotide sequence: TGTGCCAGCAGCTTAGATCCGGGAGCTCCCCAGTTCTTC. V gene TRBV7-8 combines with J gene TRBJ2-1; D perhaps matches TRBD2 (6 bases). V was cut by 1 base and J by 13 bases, with 14 bases left in between. This CDR3 spans 13 amino acids. Per the germline V gene, CDR1 is SGHVS and CDR2 is FQNEAQ. The variable domain in full, completed from reference TRBV7-8 and TRBJ2-1, reads GAGVSQSPRYKVAKRGQDVALRCDPISGHVSLFWYQQALGQGPEFLTYFQNEAQLDKSGLPSDRFFAERPEGSVSTLKIQRTQQEDSAVYLCASSLDPGAPQFFGPGTRLTVL.

The CDR3 sequence is CASSSWGRQPQHF. The CDR3 bases are TGTGCCAGCAGTTCTTGGGGACGTCAGCCCCAGCATTTT. The chain recombines TRBV27 with TRBJ1-5, with a possible D match to TRBD1 (5 bases). Germline assignment: CDR1 MNHEY and CDR2 SMNVEV (reference sequence). The CDR3 consists of 13 residues. The V and J ends lost 4 bases and 6 bases respectively, with 10 bases between them.

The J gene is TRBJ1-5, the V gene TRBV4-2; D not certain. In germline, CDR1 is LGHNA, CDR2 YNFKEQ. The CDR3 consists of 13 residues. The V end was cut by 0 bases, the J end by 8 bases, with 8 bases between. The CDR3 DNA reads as TGTGCCAGCAGCCAAGAAACCGTCGAGCCCCAGCATTTT. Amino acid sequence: CASSQETVEPQHF.

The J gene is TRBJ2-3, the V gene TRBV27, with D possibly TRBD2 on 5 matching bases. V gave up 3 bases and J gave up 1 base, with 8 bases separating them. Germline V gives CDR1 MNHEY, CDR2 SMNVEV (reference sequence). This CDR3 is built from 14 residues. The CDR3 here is CASSFLGGTDTQYF. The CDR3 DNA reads TGTGCCAGCAGTTTTTTGGGAGGCACAGATACGCAGTATTTT.

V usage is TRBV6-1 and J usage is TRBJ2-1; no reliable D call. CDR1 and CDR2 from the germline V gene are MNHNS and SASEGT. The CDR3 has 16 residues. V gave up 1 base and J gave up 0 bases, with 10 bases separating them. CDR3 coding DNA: TGTGCCAGCAGTGAAGAAACTCCGGGCTCCTACAATGAGCAGTTCTTC. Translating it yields CASSEETPGSYNEQFF.

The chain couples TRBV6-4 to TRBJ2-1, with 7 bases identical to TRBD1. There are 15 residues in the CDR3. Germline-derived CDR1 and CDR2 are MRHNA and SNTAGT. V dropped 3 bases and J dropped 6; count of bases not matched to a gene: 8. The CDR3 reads CASSEEGQAINEQFF. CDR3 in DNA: TGTGCCAGCAGTGAGGAAGGACAGGCTATCAATGAGCAGTTCTTC.

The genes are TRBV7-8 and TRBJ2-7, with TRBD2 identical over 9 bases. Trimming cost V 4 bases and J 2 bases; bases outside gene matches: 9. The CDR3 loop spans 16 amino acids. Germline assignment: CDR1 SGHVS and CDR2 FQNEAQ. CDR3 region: CASSSSTSGSTYEQYF. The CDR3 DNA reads TGTGCCAGCAGCTCGTCGACTAGCGGATCGACCTACGAGCAGTACTTC.

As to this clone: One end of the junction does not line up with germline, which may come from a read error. This CDR3 reads CASSFEGEGTYTQYF. DNA for the CDR3: TGCGCCAGCAGCTTTGAGGGAGAGGGCACATATACGCAGTATTTT. The chain recombines TRBV5-1 with TRBJ2-3; tentatively, D is TRBD2 (5 bases). CDR3 length: 15 amino acids. Germline lookup yields CDR1 SGHRS and CDR2 YFSETQ.

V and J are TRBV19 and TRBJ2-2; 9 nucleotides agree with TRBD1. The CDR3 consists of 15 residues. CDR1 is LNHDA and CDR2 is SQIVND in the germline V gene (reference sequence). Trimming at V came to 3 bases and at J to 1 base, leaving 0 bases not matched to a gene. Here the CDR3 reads CASSMGQGNTGELFF. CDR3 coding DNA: TGTGCCAGTAGTATGGGACAGGGGAACACCGGGGAGCTGTTTTTT.

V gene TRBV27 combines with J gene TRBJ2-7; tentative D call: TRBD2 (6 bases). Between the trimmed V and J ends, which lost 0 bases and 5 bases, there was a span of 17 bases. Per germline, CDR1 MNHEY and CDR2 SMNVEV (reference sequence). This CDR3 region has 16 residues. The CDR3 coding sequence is TGTGCCAGCAGTTTATCGGGGGGTGGGAGTATCGACGAGCAGTACTTC. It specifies CASSLSGGGSIDEQYF.

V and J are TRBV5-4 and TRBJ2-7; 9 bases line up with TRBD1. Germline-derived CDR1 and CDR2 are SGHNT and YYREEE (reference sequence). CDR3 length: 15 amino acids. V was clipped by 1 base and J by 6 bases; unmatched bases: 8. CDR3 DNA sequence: TGTGCCAGCAGCTTGCCCGAGGGACAGGGTCGCGAGCAGTACTTC. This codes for CASSLPEGQGREQYF. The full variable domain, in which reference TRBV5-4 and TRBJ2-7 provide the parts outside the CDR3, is ETGVTQSPTHLIKTRGQQVTLRCSSQSGHNTVSWYQQALGQGPQFIFQYYREEENGRGNFPPRFSGLQFPNYSSELNVNALELDDSALYLCASSLPEGQGREQYFGPGTRLTVT.

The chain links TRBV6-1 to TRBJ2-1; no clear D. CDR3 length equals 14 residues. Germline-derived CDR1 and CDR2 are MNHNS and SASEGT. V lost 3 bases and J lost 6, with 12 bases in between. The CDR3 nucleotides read TGTGCCAGCAGTGATAGACCGTTTACCAATGAGCAGTTCTTC. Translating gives CASSDRPFTNEQFF.

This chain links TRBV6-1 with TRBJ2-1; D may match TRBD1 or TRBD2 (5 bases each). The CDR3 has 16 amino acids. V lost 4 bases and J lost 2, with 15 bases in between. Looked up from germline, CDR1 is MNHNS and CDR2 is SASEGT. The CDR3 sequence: CASSVDHWDAYNEQFF. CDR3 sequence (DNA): TGTGCCAGCAGTGTCGACCACTGGGACGCCTACAATGAGCAGTTCTTC.

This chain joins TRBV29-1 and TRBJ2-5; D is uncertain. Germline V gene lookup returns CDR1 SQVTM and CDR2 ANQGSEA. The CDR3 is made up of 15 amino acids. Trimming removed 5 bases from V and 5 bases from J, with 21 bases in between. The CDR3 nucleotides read TGCAGCGTTCGAACAACCGACGGCTATCGCGAGACCCAGTACTTC. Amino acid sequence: CSVRTTDGYRETQYF.

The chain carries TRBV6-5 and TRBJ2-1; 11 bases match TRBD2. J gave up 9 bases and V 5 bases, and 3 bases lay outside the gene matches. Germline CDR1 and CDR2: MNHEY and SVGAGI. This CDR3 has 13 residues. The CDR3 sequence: CASSKGLAVEQFF. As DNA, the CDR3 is TGTGCCAGCAGTAAGGGACTAGCGGTTGAGCAGTTCTTC.